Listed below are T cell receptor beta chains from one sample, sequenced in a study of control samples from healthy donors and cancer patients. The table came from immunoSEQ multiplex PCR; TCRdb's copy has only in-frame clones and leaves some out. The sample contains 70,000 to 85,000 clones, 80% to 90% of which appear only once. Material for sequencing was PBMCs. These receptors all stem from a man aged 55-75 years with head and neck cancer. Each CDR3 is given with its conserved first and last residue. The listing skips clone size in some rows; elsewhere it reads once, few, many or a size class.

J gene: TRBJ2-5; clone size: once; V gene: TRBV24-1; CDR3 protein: CATSVPGGTQYF
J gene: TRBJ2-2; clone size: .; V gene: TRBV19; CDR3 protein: CASSIQAGGSPGELFF
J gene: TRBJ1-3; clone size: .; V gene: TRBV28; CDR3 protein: CASSSTGSGNTIYF
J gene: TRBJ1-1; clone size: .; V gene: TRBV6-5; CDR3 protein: CASSYARRTEAFF
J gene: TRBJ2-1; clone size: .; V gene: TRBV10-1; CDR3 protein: CASGTTTPNEQFF
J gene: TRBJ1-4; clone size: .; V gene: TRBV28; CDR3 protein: CASSSQDSFLKEKLFF
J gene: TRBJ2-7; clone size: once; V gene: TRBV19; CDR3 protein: CASSIGGSSIYEQYF
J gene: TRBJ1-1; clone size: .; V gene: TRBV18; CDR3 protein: CASRWTEEADTEAFF
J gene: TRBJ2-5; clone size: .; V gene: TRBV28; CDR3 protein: CASSLGQIETQYF
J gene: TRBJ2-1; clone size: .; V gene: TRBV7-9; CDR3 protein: CASSLRVAGDVGEQFF
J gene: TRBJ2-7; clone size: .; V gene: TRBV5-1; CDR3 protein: CASSLLRDRDYEQYF
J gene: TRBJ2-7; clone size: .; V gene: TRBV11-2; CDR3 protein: CASSLEASGRAVYEQYF
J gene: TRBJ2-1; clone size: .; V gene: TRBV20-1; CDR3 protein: CSAFEQFF
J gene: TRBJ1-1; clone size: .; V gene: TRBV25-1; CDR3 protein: CASALMRGGGGTEAFF
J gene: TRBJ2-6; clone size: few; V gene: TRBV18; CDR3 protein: CASSSPASGAGANVLTF
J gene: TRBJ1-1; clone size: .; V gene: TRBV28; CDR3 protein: CASSYPGGGTEAFF
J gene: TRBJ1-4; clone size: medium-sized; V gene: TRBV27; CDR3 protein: CASSLSTRPNEKLFF
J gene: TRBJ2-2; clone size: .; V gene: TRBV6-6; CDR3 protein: CASSYTSGRAGELFF
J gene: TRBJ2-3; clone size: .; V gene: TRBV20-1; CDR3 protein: CSASPLGTDTQYF
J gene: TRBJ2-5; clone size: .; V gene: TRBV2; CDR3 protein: CASSADRGSRETQYF
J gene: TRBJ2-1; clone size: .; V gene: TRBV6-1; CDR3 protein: CASSDNWSGNEQFF
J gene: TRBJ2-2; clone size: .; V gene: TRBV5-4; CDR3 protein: CASSWVTGELFF
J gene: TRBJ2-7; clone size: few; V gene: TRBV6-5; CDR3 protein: CASTKPGTSGYEQYF
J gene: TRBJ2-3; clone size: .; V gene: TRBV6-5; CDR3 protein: CASSYRGPGDTQYF
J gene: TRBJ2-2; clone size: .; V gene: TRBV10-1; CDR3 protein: CASRSSGRADTGELFF
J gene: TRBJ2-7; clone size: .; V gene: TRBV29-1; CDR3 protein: CSGGWDRPHEQYF
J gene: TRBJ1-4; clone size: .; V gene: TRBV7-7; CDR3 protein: CASSLGAYEKLFF
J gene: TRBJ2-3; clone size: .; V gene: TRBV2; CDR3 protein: CASSAEGFQTDTQYF
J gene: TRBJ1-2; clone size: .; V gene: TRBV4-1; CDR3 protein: CASSLRGDYTF
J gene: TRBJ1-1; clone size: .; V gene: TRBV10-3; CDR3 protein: CAINPEENTEAFF
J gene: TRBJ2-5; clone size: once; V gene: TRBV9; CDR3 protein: CASSLGNSKETQYF
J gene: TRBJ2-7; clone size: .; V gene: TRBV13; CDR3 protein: CASSSRDLYEQYF
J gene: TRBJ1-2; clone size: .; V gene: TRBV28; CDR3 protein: CASSFRGRGGYTF
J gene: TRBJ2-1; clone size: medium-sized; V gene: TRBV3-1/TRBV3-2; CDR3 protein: CASSQYRQGMFF
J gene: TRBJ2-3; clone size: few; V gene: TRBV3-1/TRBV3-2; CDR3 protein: CASSLGGTDTQYF
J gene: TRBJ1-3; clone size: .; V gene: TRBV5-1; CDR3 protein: CASSFGGQDSGNTIYF
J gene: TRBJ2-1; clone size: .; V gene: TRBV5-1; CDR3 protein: CASSLPIWTGANNEQFF
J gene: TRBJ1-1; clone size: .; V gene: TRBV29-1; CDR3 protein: CSVAGDEAFF
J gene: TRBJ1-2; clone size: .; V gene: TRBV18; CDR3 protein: CASSPQRHYGYTF
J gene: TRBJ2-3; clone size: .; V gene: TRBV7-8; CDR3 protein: CASSRQGLFSDTQYF
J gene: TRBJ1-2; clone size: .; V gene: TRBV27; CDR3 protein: CASSLRTGTYGYTF
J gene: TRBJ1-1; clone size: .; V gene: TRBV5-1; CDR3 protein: CASSEQGNTEAFF
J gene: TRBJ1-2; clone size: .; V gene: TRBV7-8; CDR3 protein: CASSGPGTGYSGYTF
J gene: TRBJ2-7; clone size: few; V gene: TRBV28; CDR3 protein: CASTLQGAHHEQYF
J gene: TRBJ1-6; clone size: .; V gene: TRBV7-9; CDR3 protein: CASSLTGTAFSPLHF